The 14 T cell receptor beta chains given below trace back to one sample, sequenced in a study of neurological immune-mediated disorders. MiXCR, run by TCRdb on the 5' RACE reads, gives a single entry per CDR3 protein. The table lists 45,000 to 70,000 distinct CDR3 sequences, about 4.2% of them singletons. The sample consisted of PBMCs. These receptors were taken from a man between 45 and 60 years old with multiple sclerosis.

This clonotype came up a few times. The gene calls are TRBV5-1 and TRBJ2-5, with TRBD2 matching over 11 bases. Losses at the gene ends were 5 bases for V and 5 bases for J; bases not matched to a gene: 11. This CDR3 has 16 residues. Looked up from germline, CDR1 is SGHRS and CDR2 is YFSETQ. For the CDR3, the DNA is TGCGCCAGCAGTTTCGATAGCGGGGGGGCCGATGAGACCCAGTACTTC. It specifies CASSFDSGGADETQYF. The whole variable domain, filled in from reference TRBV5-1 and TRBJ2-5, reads KAGVTQTPRYLIKTRGQQVTLSCSPISGHRSVSWYQQTPGQGLQFLFEYFSETQRNKGNFPGRFSGRQFSNSRSEMNVSTLELGDSALYLCASSFDSGGADETQYFGPGTRLLVL.

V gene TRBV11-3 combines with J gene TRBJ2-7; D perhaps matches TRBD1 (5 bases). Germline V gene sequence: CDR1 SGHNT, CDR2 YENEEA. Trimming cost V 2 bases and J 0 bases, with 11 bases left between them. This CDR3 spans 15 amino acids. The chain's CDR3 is CASSLRAGASYEQYF. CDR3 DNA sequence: TGTGCCAGCAGCTTAAGGGCTGGGGCCTCCTACGAGCAGTACTTC.

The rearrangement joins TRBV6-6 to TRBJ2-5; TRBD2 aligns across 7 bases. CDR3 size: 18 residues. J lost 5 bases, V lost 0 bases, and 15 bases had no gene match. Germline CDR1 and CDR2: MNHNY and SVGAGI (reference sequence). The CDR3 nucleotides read TGTGCCAGCAGTTACTCCTACGACGGGGGGACTGTCCTGGAGACCCAGTACTTC. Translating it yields CASSYSYDGGTVLETQYF.

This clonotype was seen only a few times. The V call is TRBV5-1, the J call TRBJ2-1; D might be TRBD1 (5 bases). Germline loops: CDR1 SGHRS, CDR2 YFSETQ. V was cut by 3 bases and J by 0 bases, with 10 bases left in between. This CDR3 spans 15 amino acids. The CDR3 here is CASSWRQSSYNEQFF. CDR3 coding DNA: TGCGCCAGCAGCTGGCGACAGAGCTCCTACAATGAGCAGTTCTTC. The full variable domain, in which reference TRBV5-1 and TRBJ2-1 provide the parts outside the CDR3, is KAGVTQTPRYLIKTRGQQVTLSCSPISGHRSVSWYQQTPGQGLQFLFEYFSETQRNKGNFPGRFSGRQFSNSRSEMNVSTLELGDSALYLCASSWRQSSYNEQFFGPGTRLTVL.

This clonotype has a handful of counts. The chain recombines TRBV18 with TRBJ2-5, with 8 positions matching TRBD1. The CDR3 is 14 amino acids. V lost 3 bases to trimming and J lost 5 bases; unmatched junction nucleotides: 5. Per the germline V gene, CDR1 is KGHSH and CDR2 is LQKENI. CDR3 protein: CASSPQGAEETQYF. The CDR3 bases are TGTGCCAGCTCACCCCAGGGGGCGGAGGAGACCCAGTACTTC.

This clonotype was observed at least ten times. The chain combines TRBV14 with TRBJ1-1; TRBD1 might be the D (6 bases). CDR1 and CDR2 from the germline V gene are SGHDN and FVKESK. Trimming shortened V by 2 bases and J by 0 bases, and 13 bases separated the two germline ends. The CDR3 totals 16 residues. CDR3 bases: TGTGCCAGCAGCCAATTGACAGGAAAAATGAACACTGAAGCTTTCTTT. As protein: CASSQLTGKMNTEAFF. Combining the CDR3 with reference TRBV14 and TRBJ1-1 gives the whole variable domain EAGVTQFPSHSVIEKGQTVTLRCDPISGHDNLYWYRRVMGKEIKFLLHFVKESKQDESGMPNNRFLAERTGGTYSTLKVQPAELEDSGVYFCASSQLTGKMNTEAFFGQGTRLTVV.

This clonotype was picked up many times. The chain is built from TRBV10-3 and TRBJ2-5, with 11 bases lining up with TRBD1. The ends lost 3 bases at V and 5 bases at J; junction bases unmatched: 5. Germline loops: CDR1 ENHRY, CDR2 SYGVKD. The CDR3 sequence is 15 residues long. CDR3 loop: CAISDADRGHETQYF. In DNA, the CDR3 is TGTGCCATCAGTGACGCGGACAGGGGGCACGAGACCCAGTACTTC.

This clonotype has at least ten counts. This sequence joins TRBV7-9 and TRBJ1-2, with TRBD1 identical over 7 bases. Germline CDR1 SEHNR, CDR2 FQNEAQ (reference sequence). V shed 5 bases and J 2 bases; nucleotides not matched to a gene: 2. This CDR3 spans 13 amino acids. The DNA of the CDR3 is TGTGCCAGCAGCCCGGGACAGAACTATGGCTACACCTTC. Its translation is CASSPGQNYGYTF.

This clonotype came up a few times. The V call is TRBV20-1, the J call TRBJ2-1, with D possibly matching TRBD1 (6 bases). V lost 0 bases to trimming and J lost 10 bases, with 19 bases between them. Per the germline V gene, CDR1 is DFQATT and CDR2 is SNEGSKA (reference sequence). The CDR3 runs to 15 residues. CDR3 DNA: TGCAGTGCTAGAGACCCTAACAGGGAGTACGGGGAGCAGTTCTTC. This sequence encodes CSARDPNREYGEQFF.

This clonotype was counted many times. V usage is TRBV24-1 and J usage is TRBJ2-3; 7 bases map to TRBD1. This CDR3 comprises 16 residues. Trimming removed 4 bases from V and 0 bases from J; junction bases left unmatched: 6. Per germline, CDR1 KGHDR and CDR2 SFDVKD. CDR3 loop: CATSDPGQSSTDTQYF. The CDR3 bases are TGTGCCACCAGTGACCCGGGACAGTCTAGCACAGATACGCAGTATTTT.

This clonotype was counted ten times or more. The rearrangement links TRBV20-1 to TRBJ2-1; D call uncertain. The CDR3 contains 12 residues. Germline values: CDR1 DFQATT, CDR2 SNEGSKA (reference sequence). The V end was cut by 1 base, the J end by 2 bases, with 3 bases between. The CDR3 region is CSARATYNEQFF. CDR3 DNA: TGCAGTGCTAGAGCCACCTACAATGAGCAGTTCTTC.

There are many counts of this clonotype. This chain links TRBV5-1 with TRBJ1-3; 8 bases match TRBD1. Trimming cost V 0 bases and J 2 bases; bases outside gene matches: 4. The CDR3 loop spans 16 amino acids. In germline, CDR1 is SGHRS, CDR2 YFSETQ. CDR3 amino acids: CASSLAGTGPGNTIYF. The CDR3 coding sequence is TGCGCCAGCAGCTTGGCGGGGACAGGACCTGGAAACACCATATATTTT.

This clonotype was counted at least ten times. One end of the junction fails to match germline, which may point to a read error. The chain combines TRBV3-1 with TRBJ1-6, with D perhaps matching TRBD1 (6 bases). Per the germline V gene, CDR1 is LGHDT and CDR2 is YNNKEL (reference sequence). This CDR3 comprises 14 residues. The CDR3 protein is CASTRDRFGSPLNF. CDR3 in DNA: TGTGCCAGCACCCGAGACAGGTTCGGGTCACCCCTCAACTTT. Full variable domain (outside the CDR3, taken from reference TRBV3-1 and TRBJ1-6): DTAVSQTPKYLVTQMGNDKSIKCEQNLGHDTMYWYKQDSKKFLKIMFSYNNKELIINETVPNRFSPKSPDKAHLNLHINSLELGDSAVYFCASTRDRFGSPLNFGNGTRLTVT.

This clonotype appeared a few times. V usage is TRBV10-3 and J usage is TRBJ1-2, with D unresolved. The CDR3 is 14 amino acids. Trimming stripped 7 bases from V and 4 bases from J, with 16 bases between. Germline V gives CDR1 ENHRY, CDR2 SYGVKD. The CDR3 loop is CAIKIGQDGYGYTF. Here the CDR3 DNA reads TGTGCCATCAAGATCGGGCAGGACGGCTATGGCTACACCTTC.